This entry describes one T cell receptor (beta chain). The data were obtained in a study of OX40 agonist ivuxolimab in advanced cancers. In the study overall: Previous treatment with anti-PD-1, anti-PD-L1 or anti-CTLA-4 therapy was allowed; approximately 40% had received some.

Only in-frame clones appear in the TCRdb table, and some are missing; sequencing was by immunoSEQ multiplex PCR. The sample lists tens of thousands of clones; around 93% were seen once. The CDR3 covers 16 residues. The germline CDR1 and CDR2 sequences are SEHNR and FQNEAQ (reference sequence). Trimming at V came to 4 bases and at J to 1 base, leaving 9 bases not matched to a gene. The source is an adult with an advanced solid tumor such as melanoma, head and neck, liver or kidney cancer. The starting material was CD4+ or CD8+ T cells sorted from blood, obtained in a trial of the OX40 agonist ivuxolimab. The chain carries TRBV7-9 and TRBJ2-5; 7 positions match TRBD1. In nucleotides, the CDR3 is TGTGCCAGCAGCTCAACGACGGACAGGTTCCAAGAGACCCAGTACTTC. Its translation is CASSSTTDRFQETQYF. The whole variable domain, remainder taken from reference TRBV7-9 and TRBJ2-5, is DTGVSQNPRHKITKRGQNVTFRCDPISEHNRLYWYRQTLGQGPEFLTYFQNEAQLEKSRLLSDRFSAERPKGSFSTLEIQRTEQGDSAMYLCASSSTTDRFQETQYFGPGTRLLVL.